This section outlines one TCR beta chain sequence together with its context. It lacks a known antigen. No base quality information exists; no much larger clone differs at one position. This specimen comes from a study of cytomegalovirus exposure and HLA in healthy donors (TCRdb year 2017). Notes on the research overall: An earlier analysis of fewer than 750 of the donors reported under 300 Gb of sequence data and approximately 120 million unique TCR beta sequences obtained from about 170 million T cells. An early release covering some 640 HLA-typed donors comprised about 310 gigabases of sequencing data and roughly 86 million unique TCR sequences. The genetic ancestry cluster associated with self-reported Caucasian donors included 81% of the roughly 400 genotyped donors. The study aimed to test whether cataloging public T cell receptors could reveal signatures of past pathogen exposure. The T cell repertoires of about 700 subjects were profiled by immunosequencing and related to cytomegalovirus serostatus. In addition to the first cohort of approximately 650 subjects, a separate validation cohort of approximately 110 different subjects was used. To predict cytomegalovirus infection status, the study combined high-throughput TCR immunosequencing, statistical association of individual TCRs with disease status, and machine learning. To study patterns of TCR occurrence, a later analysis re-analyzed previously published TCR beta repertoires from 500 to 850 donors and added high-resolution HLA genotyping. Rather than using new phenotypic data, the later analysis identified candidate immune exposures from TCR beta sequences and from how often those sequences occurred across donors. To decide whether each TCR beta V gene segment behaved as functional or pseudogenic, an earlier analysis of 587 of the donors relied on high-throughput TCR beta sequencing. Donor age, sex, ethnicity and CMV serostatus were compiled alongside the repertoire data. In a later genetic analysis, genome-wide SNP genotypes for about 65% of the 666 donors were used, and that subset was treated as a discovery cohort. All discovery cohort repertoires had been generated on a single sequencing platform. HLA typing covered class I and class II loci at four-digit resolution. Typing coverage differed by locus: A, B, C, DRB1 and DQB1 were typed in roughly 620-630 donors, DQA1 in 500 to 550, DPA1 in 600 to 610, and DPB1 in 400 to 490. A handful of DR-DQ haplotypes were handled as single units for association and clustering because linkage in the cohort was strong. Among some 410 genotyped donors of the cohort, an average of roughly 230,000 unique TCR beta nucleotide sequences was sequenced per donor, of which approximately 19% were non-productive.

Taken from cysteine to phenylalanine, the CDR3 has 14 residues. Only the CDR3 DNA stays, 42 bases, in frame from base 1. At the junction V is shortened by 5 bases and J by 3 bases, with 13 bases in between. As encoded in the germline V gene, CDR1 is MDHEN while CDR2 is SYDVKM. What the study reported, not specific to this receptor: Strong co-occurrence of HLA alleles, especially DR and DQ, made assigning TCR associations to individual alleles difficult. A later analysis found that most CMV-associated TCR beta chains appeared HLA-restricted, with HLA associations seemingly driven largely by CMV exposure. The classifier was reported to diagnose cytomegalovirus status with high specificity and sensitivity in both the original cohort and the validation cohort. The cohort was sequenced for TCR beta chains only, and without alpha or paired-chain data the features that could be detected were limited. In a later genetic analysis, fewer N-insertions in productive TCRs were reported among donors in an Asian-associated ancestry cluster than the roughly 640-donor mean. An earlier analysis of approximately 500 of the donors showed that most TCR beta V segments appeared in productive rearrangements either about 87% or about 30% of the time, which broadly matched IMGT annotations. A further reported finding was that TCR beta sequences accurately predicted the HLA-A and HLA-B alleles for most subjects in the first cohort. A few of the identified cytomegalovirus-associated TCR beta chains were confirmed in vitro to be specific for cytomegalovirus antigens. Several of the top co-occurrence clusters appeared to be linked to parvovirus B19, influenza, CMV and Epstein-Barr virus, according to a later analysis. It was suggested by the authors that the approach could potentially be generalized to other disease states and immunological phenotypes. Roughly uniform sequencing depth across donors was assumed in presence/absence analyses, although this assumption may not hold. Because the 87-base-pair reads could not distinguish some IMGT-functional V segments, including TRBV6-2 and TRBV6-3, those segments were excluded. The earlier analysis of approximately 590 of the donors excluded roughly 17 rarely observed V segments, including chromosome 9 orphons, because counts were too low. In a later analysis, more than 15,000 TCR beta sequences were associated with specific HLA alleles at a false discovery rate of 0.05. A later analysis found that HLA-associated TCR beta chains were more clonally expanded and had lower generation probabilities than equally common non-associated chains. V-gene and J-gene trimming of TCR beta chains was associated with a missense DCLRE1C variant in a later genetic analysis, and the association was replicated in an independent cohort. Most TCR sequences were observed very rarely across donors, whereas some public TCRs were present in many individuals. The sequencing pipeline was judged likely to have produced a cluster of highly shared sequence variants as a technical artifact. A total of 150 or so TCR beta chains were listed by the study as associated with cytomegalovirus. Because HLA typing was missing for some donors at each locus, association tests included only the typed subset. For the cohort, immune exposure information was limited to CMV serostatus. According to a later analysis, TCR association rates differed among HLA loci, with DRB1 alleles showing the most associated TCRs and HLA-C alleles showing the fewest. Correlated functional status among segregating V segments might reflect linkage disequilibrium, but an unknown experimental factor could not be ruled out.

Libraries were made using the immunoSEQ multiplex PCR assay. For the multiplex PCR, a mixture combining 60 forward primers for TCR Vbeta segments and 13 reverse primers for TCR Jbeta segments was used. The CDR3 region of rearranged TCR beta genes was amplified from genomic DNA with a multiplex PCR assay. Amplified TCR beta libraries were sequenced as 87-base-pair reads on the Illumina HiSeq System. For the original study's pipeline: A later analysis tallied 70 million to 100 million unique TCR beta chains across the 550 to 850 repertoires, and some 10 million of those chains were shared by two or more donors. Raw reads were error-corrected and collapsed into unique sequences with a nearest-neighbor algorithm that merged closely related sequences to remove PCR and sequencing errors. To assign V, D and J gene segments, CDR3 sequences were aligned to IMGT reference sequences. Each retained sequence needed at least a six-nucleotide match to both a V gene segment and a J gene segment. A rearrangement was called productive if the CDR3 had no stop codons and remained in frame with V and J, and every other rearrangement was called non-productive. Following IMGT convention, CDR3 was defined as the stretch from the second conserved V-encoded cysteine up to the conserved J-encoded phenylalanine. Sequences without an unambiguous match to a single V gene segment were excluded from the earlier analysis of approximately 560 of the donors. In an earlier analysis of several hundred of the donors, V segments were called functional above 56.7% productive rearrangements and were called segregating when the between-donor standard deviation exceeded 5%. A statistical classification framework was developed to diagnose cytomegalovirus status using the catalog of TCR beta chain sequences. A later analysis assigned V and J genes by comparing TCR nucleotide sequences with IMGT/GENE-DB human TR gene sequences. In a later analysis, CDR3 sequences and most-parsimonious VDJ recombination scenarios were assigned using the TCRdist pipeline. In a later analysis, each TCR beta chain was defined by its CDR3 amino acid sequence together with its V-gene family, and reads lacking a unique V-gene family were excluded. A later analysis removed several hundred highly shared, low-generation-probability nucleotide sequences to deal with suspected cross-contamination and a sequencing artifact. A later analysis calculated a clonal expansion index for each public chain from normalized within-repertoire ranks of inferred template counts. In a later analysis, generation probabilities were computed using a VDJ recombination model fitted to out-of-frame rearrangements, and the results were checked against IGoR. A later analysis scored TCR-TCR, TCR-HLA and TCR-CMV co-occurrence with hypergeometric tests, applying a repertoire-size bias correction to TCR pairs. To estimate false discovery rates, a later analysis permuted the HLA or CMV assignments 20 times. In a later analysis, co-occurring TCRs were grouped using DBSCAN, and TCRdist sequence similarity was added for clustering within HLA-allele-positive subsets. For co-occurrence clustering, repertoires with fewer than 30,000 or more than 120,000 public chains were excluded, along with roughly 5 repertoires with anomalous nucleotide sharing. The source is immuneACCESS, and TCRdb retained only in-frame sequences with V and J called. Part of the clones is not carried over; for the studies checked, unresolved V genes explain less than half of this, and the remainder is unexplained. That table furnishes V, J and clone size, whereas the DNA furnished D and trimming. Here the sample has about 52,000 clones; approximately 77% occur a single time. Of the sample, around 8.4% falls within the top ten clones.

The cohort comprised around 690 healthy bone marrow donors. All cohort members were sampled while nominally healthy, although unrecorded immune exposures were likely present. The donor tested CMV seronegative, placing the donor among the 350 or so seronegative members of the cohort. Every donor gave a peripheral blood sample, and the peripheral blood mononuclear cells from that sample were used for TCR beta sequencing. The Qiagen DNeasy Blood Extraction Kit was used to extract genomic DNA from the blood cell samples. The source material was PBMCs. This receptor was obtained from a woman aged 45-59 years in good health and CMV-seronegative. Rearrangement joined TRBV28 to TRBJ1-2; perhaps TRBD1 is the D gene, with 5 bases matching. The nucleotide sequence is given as TGTGCCAGCAGTACATGGACAAGACACTATGGCTACACCTTC. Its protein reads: CASSTWTRHYGYTF.